This T cell receptor beta chain appears in the sequencing data of a study of T cells in Graves' hyperthyroidism and ophthalmopathy. This clonotype was recorded a few times. The CDR3 regions of TCR beta were amplified from RNA transcripts. An initial round of RT-PCR targeting the TCR CDR3 relied on the HTBI primer set. TCRdb redid the calling of the multiplex PCR reads with MiXCR, one entry per CDR3 protein. This table holds approximately 610,000 distinct CDR3 sequences, about 15% found once. This receptor was taken from a woman aged 40 to 49 with Graves' ophthalmopathy. Input material: blood.

CDR3 amino acids: CASSLFFYGYTF. The CDR3 region has the DNA TGTGCCAGCAGCCTGTTTTTCTATGGCTACACCTTC. This chain joins TRBV11-3 and TRBJ1-2, with D hard to call. CDR1 is SGHNT and CDR2 is YENEEA in the germline V gene. The CDR3 extends over 12 amino acids. Between the trimmed V and J ends, which lost 5 bases and 4 bases, there was a span of 8 bases.